The rows below give T cell receptor beta chains drawn from one sample of a study of blood T cell repertoires in COVID-19. Repertoires were generated with immunoSEQ multiplex PCR, while TCRdb's copy carries only in-frame clones and drops some. Found here are 250,000 to 350,000 clones, about 87% of them singletons; the top ten hold more than 8.5%. The material sequenced was PBMCs or T cells enriched from blood (not recorded which). The receptor source for this set is a woman between 18 and 29 years old who had recovered from COVID-19. The CDR3 runs from the conserved cysteine through the conserved F or W. D genes are given only for firm matches. Size tells how often a clone was seen (once, few, many) or the class of an expanded clone, and some rows leave it out.

V gene	clone size	J gene	D gene	CDR3 DNA	CDR3 protein
TRBV19	-	TRBJ2-7	TRBD1	TGTGCCAGTAGTATGTCGGGACAGGTCGACGAGCAGTACTTC	CASSMSGQVDEQYF
TRBV2	-	TRBJ1-1	-	TGTGCCAGCAGGAGAGGGTCGGGCACTGAAGCTTTCTTT	CASRRGSGTEAFF
TRBV11-2	-	TRBJ2-4	TRBD1	TGTGCCAGCAGCTTTCAAAGGGGGCGATCCAAAAACATTCAGTACTTC	CASSFQRGRSKNIQYF
TRBV5-1	-	TRBJ2-1	TRBD2	TGCGCCAGCAGCTTGGAGTCTAGCGGATACAATGAGCAGTTCTTC	CASSLESSGYNEQFF
TRBV10-3	-	TRBJ1-1	TRBD1	TGTGCCATCAGGACGGGGACAGGGGGAGGAACTGAAGCTTTCTTT	CAIRTGTGGGTEAFF
TRBV19	-	TRBJ1-1	-	TGTGCCAGTAGTATCGGAATGACGGGACTCATGAACACTGAAGCTTTCTTT	CASSIGMTGLMNTEAFF
TRBV19	-	TRBJ1-1	-	TGTGCCAGTAGTAGTGGCAGGTACACTGAAGCTTTCTTT	CASSSGRYTEAFF
TRBV5-4	-	TRBJ1-1	-	TGTGCCAGCATCTCTAGAACAGGGCGAGTCACTGAAGCTTTCTTT	CASISRTGRVTEAFF
TRBV7-6	-	TRBJ2-5	TRBD2	TGTGCCAGCAGCTCCTTAGCGGGGGGGCAACAGACCCAGTACTTC	CASSSLAGGQQTQYF
TRBV5-4	-	TRBJ2-3	-	TGTGCCAGCAGCCCGTCGCGAGACACAGATACGCAGTATTTT	CASSPSRDTDTQYF
TRBV2	-	TRBJ1-5	-	TGTGCCAGCAGTGTGGGGCTATCCGGCAATCAGCCCCAGCATTTT	CASSVGLSGNQPQHF
TRBV12-3/TRBV12-4	-	TRBJ1-1	TRBD1	TGTGCCAGCAGTCTCCGGGACAGGGCGCAAGCTTTCTTT	CASSLRDRAQAFF
TRBV3-1/TRBV3-2	-	TRBJ2-7	-	TGTGCCAGCAGCCAAGTTGGAGGGAGAGGCTCCTACGAGCAGTACTTC	CASSQVGGRGSYEQYF
TRBV4-3	-	TRBJ2-1	-	TGCGCCAGCAGCCAAGATGGGGGGTCCTACAATGAGCAGTTCTTC	CASSQDGGSYNEQFF
TRBV7-3	large	TRBJ2-1	-	TGTGCCAGCAGCCGCCTGACGGGACACGTCCCTAATGAGCAGTTCTTC	CASSRLTGHVPNEQFF
TRBV28	-	TRBJ1-4	TRBD1	TGTGCCAGCAGTTTCCTGACAGGGTCCGGTGAAAAACTGTTTTTT	CASSFLTGSGEKLFF
TRBV4-2	-	TRBJ2-3	TRBD2	TGTGCCAGCAGCCAAGATCTTACTCGGACTAGCGGAAACACAGATACGCAGTATTTT	CASSQDLTRTSGNTDTQYF
TRBV19	once	TRBJ2-3	-	TGTGCCAGTAGTATAGATGCGACAGGCTCAGATACGCAGTATTTT	CASSIDATGSDTQYF
TRBV11-3	-	TRBJ2-2	-	TGTGCCAGCAGCTTAGAGGCTAACACCGGGGAGCTGTTTTTT	CASSLEANTGELFF
TRBV7-2	-	TRBJ1-5	-	TGTGCCAGCAGCTTAGTACAGGCCAATCAGCCCCAGCATTTT	CASSLVQANQPQHF
TRBV10-3	-	TRBJ2-7	-	TGTGCCATCAGTGGATCCGTCAGCGGACCGGTCGGTTACGAGCAGTACTTC	CAISGSVSGPVGYEQYF
TRBV2	-	TRBJ2-7	-	TGTGCCAGCAGTGACACGCGTAGGCTAGTCTACGAGCAGTACTTC	CASSDTRRLVYEQYF
TRBV6-2/TRBV6-3	-	TRBJ2-1	-	TGTGCCAGCAGTTACGCTGGGCTAGCCCACAATGAGCAGTTCTTC	CASSYAGLAHNEQFF
TRBV6-5	-	TRBJ1-1	-	TGTGCCAGCAGCCCCCGCGGGGCCACTGAAGCTTTCTTT	CASSPRGATEAFF
TRBV4-2	-	TRBJ1-3	-	TGTGCCAGCAGCCAAGATCTGGCGGCAGGGGAAGGTTTTGGGGCCACCATATATTTT	CASSQDLAAGEGFGATIYF
TRBV7-3	-	TRBJ2-2	-	TGTGCCACCTCAATTCCGGGGTCCGGGGAGCTGTTTTTT	CATSIPGSGELFF
TRBV5-8	-	TRBJ2-1	TRBD1	TGTGCCAGCAGCCCCGGTAGGGACAGTCATTTCTACAATGAGCAGTTCTTC	CASSPGRDSHFYNEQFF
TRBV5-1	-	TRBJ2-3	-	TGCGCCAGCAGCCCGACTGGGGCCACAGATACGCAGTATTTT	CASSPTGATDTQYF
TRBV6-2/TRBV6-3	-	TRBJ1-1	-	TGTGCCAGCAGTTTGAGGGTGACTGAAGCTTTCTTT	CASSLRVTEAFF
TRBV5-4	once	TRBJ2-4	-	TGTGCCAGCAGCTTGCCCCGGGGAATTCAGTACTTC	CASSLPRGIQYF